This T cell receptor beta chain was sequenced for a study of T cells in Graves' hyperthyroidism and ophthalmopathy. Regions amplified from RNA transcripts were the TCR beta CDR3 regions. A first-round RT-PCR of the TCR CDR3 used the HTBI primer set. MiXCR, run by TCRdb on the multiplex PCR reads, gives a single entry per CDR3 protein. The table has hundreds of thousands of distinct CDR3 sequences, around 15% seen once. As for this clonotype: Its specificity is unknown.

V gave up 4 bases and J gave up 6 bases, with 15 bases separating them. The CDR3 is 14 residues long. The V gene's germline CDR1 is WSHSY and CDR2 SAAADI. Study observations and caveats: Within blood appeared most thyroid clonotypes that had expanded above 0.001.

This TCR was sampled from a woman aged 40 to 55 with Graves' hyperthyroidism. This chain connects TRBV10-2 to TRBJ1-1; tentatively, D is TRBD1 (5 bases). The sample was blood. CDR3 sequence: CASSGTKGGAEAFF. The CDR3 DNA reads as TGCGCCAGCAGTGGGACCAAGGGAGGGGCTGAAGCTTTCTTT.